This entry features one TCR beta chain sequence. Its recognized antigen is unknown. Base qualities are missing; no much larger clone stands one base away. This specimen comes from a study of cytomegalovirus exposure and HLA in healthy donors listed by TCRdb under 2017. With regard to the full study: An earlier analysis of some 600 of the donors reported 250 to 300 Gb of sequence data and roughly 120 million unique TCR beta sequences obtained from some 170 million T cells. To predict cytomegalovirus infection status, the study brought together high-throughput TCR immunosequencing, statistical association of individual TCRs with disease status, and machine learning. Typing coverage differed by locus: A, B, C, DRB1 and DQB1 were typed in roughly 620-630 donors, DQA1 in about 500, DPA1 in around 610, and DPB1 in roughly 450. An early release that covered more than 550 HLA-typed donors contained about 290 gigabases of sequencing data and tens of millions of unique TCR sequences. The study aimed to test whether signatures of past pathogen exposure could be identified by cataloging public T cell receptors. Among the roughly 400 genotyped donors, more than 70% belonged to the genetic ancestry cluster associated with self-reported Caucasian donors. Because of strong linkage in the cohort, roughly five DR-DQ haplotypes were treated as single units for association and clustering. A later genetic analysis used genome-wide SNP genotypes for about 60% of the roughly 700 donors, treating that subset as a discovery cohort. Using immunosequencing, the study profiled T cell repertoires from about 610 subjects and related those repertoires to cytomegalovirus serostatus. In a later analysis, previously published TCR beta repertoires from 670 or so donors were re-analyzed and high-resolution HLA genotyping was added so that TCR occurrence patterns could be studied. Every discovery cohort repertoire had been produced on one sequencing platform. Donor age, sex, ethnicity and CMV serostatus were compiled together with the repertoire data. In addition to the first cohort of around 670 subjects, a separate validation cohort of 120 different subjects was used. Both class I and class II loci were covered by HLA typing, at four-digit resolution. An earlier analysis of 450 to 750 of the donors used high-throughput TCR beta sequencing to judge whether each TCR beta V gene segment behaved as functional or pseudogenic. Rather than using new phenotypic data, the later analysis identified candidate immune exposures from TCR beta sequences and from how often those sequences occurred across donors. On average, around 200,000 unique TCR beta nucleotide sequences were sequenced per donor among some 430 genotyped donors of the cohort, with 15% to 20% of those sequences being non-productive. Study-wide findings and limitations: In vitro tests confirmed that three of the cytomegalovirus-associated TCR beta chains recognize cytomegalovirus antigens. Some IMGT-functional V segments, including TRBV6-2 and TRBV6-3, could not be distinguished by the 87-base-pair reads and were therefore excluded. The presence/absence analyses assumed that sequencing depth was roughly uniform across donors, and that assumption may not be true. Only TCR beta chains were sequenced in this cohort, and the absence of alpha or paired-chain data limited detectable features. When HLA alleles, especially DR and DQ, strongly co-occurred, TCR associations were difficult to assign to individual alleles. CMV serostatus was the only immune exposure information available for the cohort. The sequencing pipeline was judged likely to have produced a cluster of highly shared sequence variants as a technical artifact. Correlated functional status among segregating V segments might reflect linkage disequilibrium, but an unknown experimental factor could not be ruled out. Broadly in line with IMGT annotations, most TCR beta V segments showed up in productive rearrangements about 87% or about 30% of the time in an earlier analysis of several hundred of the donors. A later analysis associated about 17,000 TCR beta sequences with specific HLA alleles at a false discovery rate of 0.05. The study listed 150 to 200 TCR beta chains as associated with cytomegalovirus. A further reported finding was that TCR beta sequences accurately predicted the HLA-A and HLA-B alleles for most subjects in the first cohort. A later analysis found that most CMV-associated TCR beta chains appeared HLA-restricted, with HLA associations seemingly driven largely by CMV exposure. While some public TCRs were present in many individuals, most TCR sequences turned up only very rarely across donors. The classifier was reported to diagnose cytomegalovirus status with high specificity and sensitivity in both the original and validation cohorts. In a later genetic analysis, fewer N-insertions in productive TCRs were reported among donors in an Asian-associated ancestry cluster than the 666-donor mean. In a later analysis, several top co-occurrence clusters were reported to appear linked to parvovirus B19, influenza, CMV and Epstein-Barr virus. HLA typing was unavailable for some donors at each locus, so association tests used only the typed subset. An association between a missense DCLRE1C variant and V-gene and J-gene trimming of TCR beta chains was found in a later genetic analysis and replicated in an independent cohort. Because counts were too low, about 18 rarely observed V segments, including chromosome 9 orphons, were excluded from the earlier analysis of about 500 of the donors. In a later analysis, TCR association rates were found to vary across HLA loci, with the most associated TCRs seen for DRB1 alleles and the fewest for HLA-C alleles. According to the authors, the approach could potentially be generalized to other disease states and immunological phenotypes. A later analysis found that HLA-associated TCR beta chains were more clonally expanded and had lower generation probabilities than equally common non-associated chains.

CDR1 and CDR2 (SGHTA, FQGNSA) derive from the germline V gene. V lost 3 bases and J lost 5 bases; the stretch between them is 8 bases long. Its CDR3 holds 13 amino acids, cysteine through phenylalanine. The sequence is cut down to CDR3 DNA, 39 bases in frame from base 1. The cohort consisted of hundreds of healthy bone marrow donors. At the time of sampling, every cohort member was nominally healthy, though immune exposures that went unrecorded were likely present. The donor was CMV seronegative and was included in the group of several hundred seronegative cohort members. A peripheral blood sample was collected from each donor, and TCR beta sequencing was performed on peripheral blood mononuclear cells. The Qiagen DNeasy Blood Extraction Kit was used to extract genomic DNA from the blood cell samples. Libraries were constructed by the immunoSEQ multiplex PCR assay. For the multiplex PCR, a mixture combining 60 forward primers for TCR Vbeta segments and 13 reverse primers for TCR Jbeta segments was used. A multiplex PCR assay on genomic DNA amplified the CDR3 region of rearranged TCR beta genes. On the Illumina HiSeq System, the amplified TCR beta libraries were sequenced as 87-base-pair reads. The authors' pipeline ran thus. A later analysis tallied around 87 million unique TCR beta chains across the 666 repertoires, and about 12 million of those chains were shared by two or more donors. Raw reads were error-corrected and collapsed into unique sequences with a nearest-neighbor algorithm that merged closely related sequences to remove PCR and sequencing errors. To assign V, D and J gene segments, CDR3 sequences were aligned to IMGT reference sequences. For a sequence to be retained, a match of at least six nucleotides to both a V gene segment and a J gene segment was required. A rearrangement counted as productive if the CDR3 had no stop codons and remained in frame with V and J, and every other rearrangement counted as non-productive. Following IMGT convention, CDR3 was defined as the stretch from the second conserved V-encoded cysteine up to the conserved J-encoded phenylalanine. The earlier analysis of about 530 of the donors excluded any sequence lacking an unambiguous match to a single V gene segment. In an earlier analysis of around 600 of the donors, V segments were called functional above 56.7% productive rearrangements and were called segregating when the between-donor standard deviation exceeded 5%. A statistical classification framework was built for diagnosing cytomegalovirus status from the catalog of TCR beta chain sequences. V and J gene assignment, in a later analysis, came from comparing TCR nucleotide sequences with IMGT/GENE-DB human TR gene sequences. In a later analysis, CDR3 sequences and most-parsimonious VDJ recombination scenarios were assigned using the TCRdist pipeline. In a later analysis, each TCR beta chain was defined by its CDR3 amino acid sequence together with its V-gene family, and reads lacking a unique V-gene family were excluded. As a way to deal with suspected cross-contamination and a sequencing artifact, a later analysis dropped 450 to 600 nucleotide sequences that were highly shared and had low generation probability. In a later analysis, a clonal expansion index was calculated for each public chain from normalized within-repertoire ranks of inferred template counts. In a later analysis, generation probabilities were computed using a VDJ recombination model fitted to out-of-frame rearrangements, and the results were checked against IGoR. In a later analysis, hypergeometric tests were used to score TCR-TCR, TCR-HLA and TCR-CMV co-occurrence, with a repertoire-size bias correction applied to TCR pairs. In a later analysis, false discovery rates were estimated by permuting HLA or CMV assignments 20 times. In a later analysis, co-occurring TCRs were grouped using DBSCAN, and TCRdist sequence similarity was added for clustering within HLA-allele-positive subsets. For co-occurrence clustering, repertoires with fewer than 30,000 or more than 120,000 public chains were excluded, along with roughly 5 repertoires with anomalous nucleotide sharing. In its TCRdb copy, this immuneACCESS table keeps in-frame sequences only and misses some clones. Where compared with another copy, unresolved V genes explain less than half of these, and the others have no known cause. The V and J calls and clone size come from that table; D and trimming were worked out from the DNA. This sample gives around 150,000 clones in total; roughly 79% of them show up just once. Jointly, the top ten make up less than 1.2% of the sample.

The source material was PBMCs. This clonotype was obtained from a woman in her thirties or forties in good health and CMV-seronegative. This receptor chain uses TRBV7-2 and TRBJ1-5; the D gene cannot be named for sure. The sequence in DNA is TGTGCCAGCAGCTTGTCAGACTATCAGCCCCAGCATTTT. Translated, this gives CASSLSDYQPQHF.